The clone carrying this T cell receptor beta chain showed up many times. Germline V lookup: CDR1 SEHNR, CDR2 FQNEAQ (reference sequence). The CDR3 has 14 amino acids. V was pared by 5 bases and J by 1 base, with 10 bases between. The data belong to a study of patients and donors after allogeneic stem cell transplantation. TCRdb redid the calling of the RT-PCR reads with MiXCR, one entry per CDR3 protein. The table includes about 230,000 distinct CDR3 sequences, 13% to 15% detected once. Sequenced sample: blood, either unsorted or a sorted T cell fraction (not recorded which). The sequence was collected from a human donor who was either an allogeneic HSCT recipient or a stem cell or donor lymphocyte infusion donor (not recorded which). It is not recorded whose cells these are; they may come from a transplant donor. The gene calls are TRBV7-9 and TRBJ2-3; D is unresolved. The CDR3 here is CASSPRAGTDTQYF. Here the CDR3 DNA reads TGTGCCAGCAGCCCACGCGCCGGCACAGATACGCAGTATTTT.